This T cell receptor (beta chain) was sequenced during a study of somatic mutations in cytotoxic T cells in rheumatoid arthritis. Overall study context: There were some V beta antibody-stained T-cell populations flow-sorted at nearly 100% purity, and these included V beta1+ cells sequenced for TCRB.

Method: immunoSEQ multiplex PCR; TCRdb's copy keeps in-frame clones and lacks some. The sample carries 12,000 to 15,000 clones, roughly 70% recorded once. The length of the CDR3 is 17 residues. The germline V gene has CDR1 SNHLY and CDR2 FYNNEI. V lost 6 bases to trimming and J lost 1 base; unmatched junction nucleotides: 15. The source material was CD8+ T cells sorted from blood. The genes are TRBV2 and TRBJ2-7; the match to TRBD1 covers 7 bases. The clonotype originates from an adult with rheumatoid arthritis. The CDR3 sequence: CASSHFVGQSRSYEQYF. CDR3 in DNA: TGTGCCAGCAGCCATTTCGTGGGACAGTCAAGGTCCTACGAGCAGTACTTC.